These T cell receptor beta chains were read from a single sample in a study of radiation and T cells in renal cell carcinoma. The protocol was immunoSEQ multiplex PCR, while the TCRdb copy is restricted to in-frame clones and leaves out a portion. This table has 45,000 or so clones, approximately 80% appearing once. Sequenced material: blood, taken from a patient whose treatment included radiotherapy and nephrectomy. Source of these receptors: a woman aged 70-85 years with renal cell carcinoma. The CDR3 runs from the conserved cysteine through the conserved F or W. Fields, in order: V gene, clone size, D gene, J gene, CDR3 DNA, CDR3 protein. A D gene is named only where the DNA matches it firmly. Only part of the rows carry a size: once, few, many, or a class if the clone is expanded.

V gene: TRBV6-1; clone size: .; D gene: TRBD1; J gene: TRBJ1-1; CDR3 DNA: TGTGCCAGCAGTGCCCGACAGGGTAGGGTGAACACTGAAGCTTTCTTT; CDR3 protein: CASSARQGRVNTEAFF
V gene: TRBV27; clone size: .; D gene: TRBD2; J gene: TRBJ2-3; CDR3 DNA: TGTGCCAGCAGTCCCCCGGCTAGCGGGGCAGATACGCAGTATTTT; CDR3 protein: CASSPPASGADTQYF
V gene: TRBV10-2; clone size: few; D gene: .; J gene: TRBJ2-2; CDR3 DNA: TGCGCCAGCAGGTTCGGGGGAGCGAACACCGGGGAGCTGTTTTTT; CDR3 protein: CASRFGGANTGELFF
V gene: TRBV5-6; clone size: .; D gene: .; J gene: TRBJ1-3; CDR3 DNA: TGTGCCAGCAGCTATTTGGGTCCTGGAAACACCATATATTTT; CDR3 protein: CASSYLGPGNTIYF
V gene: TRBV29-1; clone size: .; D gene: .; J gene: TRBJ2-5; CDR3 DNA: TGCAGCGTTGACACAGGTACTGAGACCCAGTACTTC; CDR3 protein: CSVDTGTETQYF
V gene: TRBV5-1; clone size: .; D gene: .; J gene: TRBJ2-7; CDR3 DNA: TGCGCCAGCAGCTTGGACGCATACGAGCAGTACTTC; CDR3 protein: CASSLDAYEQYF
V gene: TRBV6-1; clone size: .; D gene: TRBD1; J gene: TRBJ1-3; CDR3 DNA: TGTGCCAGTTTGAGTCGGGACAGGAGTAGAAACACCATATATTTT; CDR3 protein: CASLSRDRSRNTIYF
V gene: TRBV13; clone size: medium-sized; D gene: .; J gene: TRBJ2-7; CDR3 DNA: TGTGCCAGCAGCTTAGTCCACGAGCAGTACTTC; CDR3 protein: CASSLVHEQYF
V gene: TRBV30; clone size: .; D gene: TRBD1; J gene: TRBJ2-1; CDR3 DNA: TGTGCCTGGAGTACCTCCGGGACAGTGATAGACAATGAGCAGTTCTTC; CDR3 protein: CAWSTSGTVIDNEQFF
V gene: TRBV4-1; clone size: few; D gene: .; J gene: TRBJ2-5; CDR3 DNA: TGCGCCAGCAGCCAACCGGGACAAGAGACCCAGTACTTC; CDR3 protein: CASSQPGQETQYF
V gene: TRBV12-5; clone size: .; D gene: .; J gene: TRBJ2-5; CDR3 DNA: TGTGCTAGTGGTCCTCGGACGGACCAAGAGACCCAGTACTTC; CDR3 protein: CASGPRTDQETQYF
V gene: TRBV4-3; clone size: .; D gene: TRBD2; J gene: TRBJ2-2; CDR3 DNA: TGCGCCAGCAGCCAAGATCATAATAGCGGGAGAGTTAACACCGGGGAGCTGTTTTTT; CDR3 protein: CASSQDHNSGRVNTGELFF